The sequence of this TCR beta chain was determined in a study of blood T cell repertoires in COVID-19. Generated by immunoSEQ multiplex PCR, the TCRdb table keeps only in-frame clones and is missing some. In the table there are 200,000 or so clones, roughly 80% of which are singletons. Germline values: CDR1 SQVTM, CDR2 ANQGSEA. The V end was cut by 4 bases, the J end by 2 bases, with 9 bases between. CDR3 length: 12 residues. The receptor was isolated from a woman at least 80 years old with COVID-19, enrolled during active disease. The sequencing sample was made of peripheral blood. The chain carries TRBV29-1 and TRBJ2-7, with D perhaps matching TRBD1 (6 bases). CDR3 DNA: TGCAGCGTTGTTCAGGGGCCCTACGAGCAGTACTTC. It encodes CSVVQGPYEQYF.